This T cell receptor (beta chain) was observed in a study of pediatric ulcerative colitis. Study-wide background: Ulcerative colitis patients had pancolitis or left-sided colitis, with confirming histology.

V lost 4 bases, J lost 0 bases, and 6 bases stayed unmatched. The CDR3 runs 17 residues. Germline CDR1 SEHNR, CDR2 FQNEAQ (reference sequence). The repertoire was sequenced with immunoSEQ multiplex PCR; TCRdb's copy has only in-frame clones and lacks some. The repertoire has around 64,000 clones, around 80% of them found once; the top ten carry around 5.3%. This chain uses TRBV7-9 with TRBJ2-1, with 10 positions matching TRBD1. Sequencing was carried out using blood. The TCR comes from a boy aged 5-17 years with moderate ulcerative colitis. CDR3 in DNA: TGTGCCAGCAGCTGGGACAGGGGACTGTCCTCCTACAATGAGCAGTTCTTC. This gives the protein CASSWDRGLSSYNEQFF.